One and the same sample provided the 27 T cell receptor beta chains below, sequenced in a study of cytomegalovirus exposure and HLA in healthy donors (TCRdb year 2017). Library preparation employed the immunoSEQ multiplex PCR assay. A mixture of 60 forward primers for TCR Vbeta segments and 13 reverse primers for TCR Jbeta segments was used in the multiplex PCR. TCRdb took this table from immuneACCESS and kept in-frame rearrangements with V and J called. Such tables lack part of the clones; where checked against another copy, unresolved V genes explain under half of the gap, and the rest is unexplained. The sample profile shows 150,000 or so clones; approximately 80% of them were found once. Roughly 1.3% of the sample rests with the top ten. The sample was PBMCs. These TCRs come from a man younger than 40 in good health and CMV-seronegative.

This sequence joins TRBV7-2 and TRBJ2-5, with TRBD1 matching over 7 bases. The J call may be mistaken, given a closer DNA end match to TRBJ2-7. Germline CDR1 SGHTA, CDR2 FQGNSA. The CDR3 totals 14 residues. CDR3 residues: CASSVRGSSYEQYF. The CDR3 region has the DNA TGTGCCAGCAGTGTCAGGGGGAGCTCCTACGAGCAGTACTTC.

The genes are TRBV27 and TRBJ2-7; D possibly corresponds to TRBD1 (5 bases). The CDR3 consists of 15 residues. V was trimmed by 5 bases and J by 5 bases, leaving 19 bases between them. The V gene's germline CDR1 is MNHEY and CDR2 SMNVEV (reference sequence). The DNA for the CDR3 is TGTGCCAGCAGTGCACGGACACTGCCTGGCGACGAGCAGTACTTC. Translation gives CASSARTLPGDEQYF.

CDR3 sequence: CASSELGQGNNEQFF. CDR3 DNA sequence: TGTGCCAGCAGTGAATTGGGTCAGGGCAACAATGAGCAGTTCTTC. This chain connects TRBV2 to TRBJ2-1; the D gene is possibly TRBD1 (5 bases). The CDR3 is 15 amino acids. V gave up 2 bases and J gave up 5 bases, with 13 bases separating them. The V gene's germline CDR1 is SNHLY and CDR2 FYNNEI.

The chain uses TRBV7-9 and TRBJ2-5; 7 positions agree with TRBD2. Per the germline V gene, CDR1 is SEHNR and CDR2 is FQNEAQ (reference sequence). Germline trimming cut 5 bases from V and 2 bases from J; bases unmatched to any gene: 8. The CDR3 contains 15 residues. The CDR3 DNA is TGTGCCAGCAGCCTTCAGGCGGGGGTACAAGAGACCCAGTACTTC. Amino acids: CASSLQAGVQETQYF.

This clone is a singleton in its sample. The CDR3 DNA sequence: TGTGCCAGCAGTAACTACGGACAGAGGAACACTGAAGCTTTCTTT. Its protein is CASSNYGQRNTEAFF. This rearrangement joins TRBV9 to TRBJ1-1; TRBD1 might be the D (6 bases). V lost 5 bases and J 1 base, leaving 15 bases between the germline ends. The CDR3 extends over 15 amino acids. Per the germline V gene, CDR1 is SGDLS and CDR2 is YYNGEE.

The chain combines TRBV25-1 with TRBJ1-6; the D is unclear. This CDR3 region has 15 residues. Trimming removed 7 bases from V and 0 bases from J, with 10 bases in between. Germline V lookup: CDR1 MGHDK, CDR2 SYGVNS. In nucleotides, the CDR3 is TGTGCCAGCACCGGGTGGAGCTCCTATAATTCACCCCTCCACTTT. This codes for CASTGWSSYNSPLHF.

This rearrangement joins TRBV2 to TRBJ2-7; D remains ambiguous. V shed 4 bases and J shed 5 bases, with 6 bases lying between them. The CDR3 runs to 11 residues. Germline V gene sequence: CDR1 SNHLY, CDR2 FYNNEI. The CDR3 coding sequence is TGTGCCAGCAGTGGTCTCGACGAGCAGTACTTC. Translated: CASSGLDEQYF. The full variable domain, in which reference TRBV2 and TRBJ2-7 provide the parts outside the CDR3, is EPEVTQTPSHQVTQMGQEVILRCVPISNHLYFYWYRQILGQKVEFLVSFYNNEISEKSEIFDDQFSVERPDGSNFTLKIRSTKLEDSAMYFCASSGLDEQYFGPGTRLTVT.

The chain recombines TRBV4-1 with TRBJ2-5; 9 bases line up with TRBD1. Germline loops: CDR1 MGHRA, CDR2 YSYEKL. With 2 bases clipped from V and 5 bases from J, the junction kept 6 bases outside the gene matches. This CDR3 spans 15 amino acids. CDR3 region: CASSQRSGTGETQYF. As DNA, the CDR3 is TGCGCCAGCAGCCAAAGATCAGGGACAGGGGAGACCCAGTACTTC.

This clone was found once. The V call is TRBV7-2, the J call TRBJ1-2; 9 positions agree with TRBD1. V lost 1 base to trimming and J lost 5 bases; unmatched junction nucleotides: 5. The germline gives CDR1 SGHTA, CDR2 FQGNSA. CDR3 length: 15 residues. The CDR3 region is CASSLVVTGGYGYTF. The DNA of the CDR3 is TGTGCCAGCAGCTTAGTTGTGACAGGGGGTTATGGCTACACCTTC. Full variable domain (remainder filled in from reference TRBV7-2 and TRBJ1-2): GAGVSQSPSNKVTEKGKDVELRCDPISGHTALYWYRQSLGQGLEFLIYFQGNSAPDKSGLPSDRFSAERTGGSVSTLTIQRTQQEDSAVYLCASSLVVTGGYGYTFGSGTRLTVV.

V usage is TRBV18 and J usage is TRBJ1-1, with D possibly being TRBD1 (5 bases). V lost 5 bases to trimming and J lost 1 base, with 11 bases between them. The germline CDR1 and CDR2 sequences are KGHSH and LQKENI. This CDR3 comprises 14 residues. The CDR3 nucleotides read TGTGCCAGCTCAGGATTTCAGGGGAACACTGAAGCTTTCTTT. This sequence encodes CASSGFQGNTEAFF.

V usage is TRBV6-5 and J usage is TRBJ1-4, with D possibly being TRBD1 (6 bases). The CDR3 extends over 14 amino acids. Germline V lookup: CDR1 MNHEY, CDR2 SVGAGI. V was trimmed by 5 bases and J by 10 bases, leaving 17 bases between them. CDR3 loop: CASSDRDTEGKLFF. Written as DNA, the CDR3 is TGTGCCAGCAGTGACCGGGACACGGAAGGAAAACTGTTTTTT.

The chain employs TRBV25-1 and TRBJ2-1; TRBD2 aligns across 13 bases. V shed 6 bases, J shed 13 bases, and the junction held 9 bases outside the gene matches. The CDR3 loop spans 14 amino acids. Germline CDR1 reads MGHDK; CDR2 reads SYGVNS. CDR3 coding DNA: TGTGCCAGCAGGGAAGATGGACTAGCGGGAGTACAGTTCTTC. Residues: CASREDGLAGVQFF. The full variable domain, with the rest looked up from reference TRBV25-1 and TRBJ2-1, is EADIYQTPRYLVIGTGKKITLECSQTMGHDKMYWYQQDPGMELHLIHYSYGVNSTEKGDLSSESTVSRIRTEHFPLTLESARPSHTSQYLCASREDGLAGVQFFGPGTRLTVL.

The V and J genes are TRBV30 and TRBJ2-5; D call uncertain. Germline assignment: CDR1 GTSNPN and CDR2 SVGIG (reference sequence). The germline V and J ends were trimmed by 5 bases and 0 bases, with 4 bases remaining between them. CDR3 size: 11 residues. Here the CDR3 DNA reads TGTGCCTGGGCGGACCAAGAGACCCAGTACTTC. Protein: CAWADQETQYF.

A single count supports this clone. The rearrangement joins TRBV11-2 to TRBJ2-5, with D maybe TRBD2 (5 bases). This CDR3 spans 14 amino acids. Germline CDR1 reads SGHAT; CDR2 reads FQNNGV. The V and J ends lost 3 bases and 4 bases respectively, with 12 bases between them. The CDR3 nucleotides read TGTGCCAGCAGCTTTATGGGAGAGGGAGAGACCCAGTACTTC. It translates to CASSFMGEGETQYF.

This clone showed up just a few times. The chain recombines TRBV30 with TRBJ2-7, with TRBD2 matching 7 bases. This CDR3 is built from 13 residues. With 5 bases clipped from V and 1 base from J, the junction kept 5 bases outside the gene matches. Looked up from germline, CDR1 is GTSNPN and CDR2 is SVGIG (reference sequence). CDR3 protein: CAWVGGGSYEQYF. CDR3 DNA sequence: TGTGCCTGGGTGGGGGGGGGATCCTACGAGCAGTACTTC. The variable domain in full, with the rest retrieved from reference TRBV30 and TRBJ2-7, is SQTIHQWPATLVQPVGSPLSLECTVEGTSNPNLYWYRQAAGRGLQLLFYSVGIGQISSEVPQNLSASRPQDRQFILSSKKLLLSDSGFYLCAWVGGGSYEQYFGPGTRLTVT.

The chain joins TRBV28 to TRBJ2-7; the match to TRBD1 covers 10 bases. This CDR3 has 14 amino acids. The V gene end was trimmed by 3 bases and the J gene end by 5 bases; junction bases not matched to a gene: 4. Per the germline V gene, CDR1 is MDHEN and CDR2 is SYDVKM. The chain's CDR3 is CASSLDRGSNEQYF. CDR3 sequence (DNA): TGTGCCAGCAGTTTGGACAGGGGGTCCAACGAGCAGTACTTC. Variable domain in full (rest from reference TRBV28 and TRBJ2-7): DVKVTQSSRYLVKRTGEKVFLECVQDMDHENMFWYRQDPGLGLRLIYFSYDVKMKEKGDIPEGYSVSREKKERFSLILESASTNQTSMYLCASSLDRGSNEQYFGPGTRLTVT.

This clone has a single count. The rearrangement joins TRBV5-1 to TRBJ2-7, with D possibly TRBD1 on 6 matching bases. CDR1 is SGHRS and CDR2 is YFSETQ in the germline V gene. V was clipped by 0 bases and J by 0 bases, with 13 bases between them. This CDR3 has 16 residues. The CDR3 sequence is CASSLGDTRVSYEQYF. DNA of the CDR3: TGCGCCAGCAGCTTGGGGGACACGCGCGTCTCCTACGAGCAGTACTTC.

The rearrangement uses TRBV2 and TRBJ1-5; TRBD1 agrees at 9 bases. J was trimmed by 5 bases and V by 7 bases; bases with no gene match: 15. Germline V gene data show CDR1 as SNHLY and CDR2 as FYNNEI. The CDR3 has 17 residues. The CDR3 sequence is CASTMTPRDREYQPQHF. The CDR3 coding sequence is TGTGCCAGCACAATGACTCCCCGGGACAGGGAATATCAGCCCCAGCATTTT.

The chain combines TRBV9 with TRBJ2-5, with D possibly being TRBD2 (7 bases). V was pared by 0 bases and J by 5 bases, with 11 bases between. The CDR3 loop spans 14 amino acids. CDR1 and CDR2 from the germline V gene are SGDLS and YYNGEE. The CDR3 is CASSVAGGGETQYF. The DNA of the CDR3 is TGTGCCAGCAGCGTAGCGGGGGGCGGGGAGACCCAGTACTTC. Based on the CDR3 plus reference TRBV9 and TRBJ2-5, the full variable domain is DSGVTQTPKHLITATGQRVTLRCSPRSGDLSVYWYQQSLDQGLQFLIQYYNGEERAKGNILERFSAQQFPDLHSELNLSSLELGDSALYFCASSVAGGGETQYFGPGTRLLVL.

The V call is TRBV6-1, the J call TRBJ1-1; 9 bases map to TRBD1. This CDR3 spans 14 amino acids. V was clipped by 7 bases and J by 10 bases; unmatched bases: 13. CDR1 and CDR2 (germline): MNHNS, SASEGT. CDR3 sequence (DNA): TGTGCCAGCACCATGACCGGGACAGGGCGTGGAGCTTTCTTT. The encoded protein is CASTMTGTGRGAFF.

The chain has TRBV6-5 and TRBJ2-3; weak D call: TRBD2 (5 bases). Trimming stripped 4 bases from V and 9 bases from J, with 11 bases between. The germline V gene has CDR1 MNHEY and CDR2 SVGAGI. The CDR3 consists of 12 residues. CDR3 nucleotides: TGTGCCAGCAGTTCCGAGGACTCGACGCAGTATTTT. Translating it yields CASSSEDSTQYF.

CDR3 in DNA: TGCGCCAGCAGCCAAGTTCCCGCGGGGGGTGCTTTCTTT. Amino acid sequence: CASSQVPAGGAFF. The chain carries TRBV4-1 and TRBJ1-1; the D gene is possibly TRBD1 (5 bases). The germline CDR1 and CDR2 sequences are MGHRA and YSYEKL. V lost 1 base, J lost 11 bases, and 14 bases lay in between. This CDR3 is 13 amino acids long.

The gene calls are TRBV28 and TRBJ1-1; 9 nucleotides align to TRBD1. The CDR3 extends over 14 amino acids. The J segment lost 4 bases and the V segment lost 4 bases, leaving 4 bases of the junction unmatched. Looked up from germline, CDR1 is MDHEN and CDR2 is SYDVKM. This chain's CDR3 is CASSWGQGPTEAFF. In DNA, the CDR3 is TGTGCCAGCAGTTGGGGACAGGGTCCCACTGAAGCTTTCTTT.

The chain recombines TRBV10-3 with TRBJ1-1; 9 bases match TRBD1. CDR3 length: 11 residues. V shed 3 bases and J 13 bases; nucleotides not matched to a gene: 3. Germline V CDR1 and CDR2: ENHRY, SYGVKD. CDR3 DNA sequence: TGTGCCATCAGTGAAGGGACAGGGCTTTTCTTT. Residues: CAISEGTGLFF.

The CDR3 DNA follows: TGCGCCAGCAGCCCCCGGGGGACCGACACCGGGGAGCTGTTTTTT. The encoded protein is CASSPRGTDTGELFF. The chain is built from TRBV4-1 and TRBJ2-2, with D tentatively TRBD2 (6 bases). CDR1 is MGHRA and CDR2 is YSYEKL in the germline V gene. V lost 4 bases, J lost 3 bases, and 12 bases lay in between. This CDR3 has 15 residues.

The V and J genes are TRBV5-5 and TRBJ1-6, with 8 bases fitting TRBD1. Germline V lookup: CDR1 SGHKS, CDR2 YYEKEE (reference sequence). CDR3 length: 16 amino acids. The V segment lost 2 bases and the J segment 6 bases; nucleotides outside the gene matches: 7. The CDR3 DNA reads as TGTGCCAGCAGCTTCCCGGACAGGGAACGTAATTCACCCCTCCACTTT. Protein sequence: CASSFPDRERNSPLHF. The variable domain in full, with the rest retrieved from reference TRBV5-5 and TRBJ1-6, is DAGVTQSPTHLIKTRGQQVTLRCSPISGHKSVSWYQQVLGQGPQFIFQYYEKEERGRGNFPDRFSARQFPNYSSELNVNALLLGDSALYLCASSFPDRERNSPLHFGNGTRLTVT.

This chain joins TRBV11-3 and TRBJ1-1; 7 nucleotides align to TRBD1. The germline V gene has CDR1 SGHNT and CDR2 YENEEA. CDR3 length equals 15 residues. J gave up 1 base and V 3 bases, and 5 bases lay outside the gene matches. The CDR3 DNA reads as TGTGCCAGCAGCTTGGGGGGACAGTCGAACACTGAAGCTTTCTTT. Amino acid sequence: CASSLGGQSNTEAFF.